These 11 T cell receptor beta chains came from one sample sequenced in a study of patients and donors after allogeneic stem cell transplantation. TCRdb itself ran the RT-PCR reads through MiXCR, one entry per CDR3 protein. Here the sample spans more than 850,000 distinct CDR3 sequences, 15% to 20% being singletons. The sequenced material came from blood, either unsorted or a sorted T cell fraction (not recorded which). All receptors come from a human donor who was either an allogeneic HSCT recipient or a stem cell or donor lymphocyte infusion donor (not recorded which). It is not recorded whose cells these are; they may come from a transplant donor.

This clonotype was picked up a small number of times. This CDR3 reads CASSQVARTGGYGYTF. Written as DNA, the CDR3 is TGTGCCAGCAGCCAAGTCGCTCGGACAGGGGGTTATGGCTACACCTTC. The chain couples TRBV4-2 to TRBJ1-2; 10 positions agree with TRBD1. The CDR3 has 16 amino acids. Per the germline V gene, CDR1 is LGHNA and CDR2 is YNFKEQ. J was trimmed by 5 bases and V by 1 base; bases with no gene match: 7.

This clonotype was observed a few times. The chain combines TRBV27 with TRBJ2-3, with 10 bases identical to TRBD2. Germline V gene data show CDR1 as MNHEY and CDR2 as SMNVEV (reference sequence). The CDR3 runs to 16 residues. The V segment lost 5 bases and the J segment 2 bases; nucleotides outside the gene matches: 7. In DNA, the CDR3 is TGTGCCAGCAGTCCTCTAGCGGGAGAGATCACAGATACGCAGTATTTT. This codes for CASSPLAGEITDTQYF.

This clonotype turned up a few times. The CDR3 loop reads CSARAYTASYEQYF. The CDR3 coding sequence is TGCAGTGCTAGAGCCTATACCGCGTCCTACGAGCAGTACTTC. This sequence joins TRBV20-1 and TRBJ2-7; D is ambiguous. Germline values: CDR1 DFQATT, CDR2 SNEGSKA (reference sequence). V lost 1 base, J lost 1 base, and 11 bases lay in between. The CDR3 is made up of 14 amino acids.

This rearrangement joins TRBV15 to TRBJ1-1; weak D call: TRBD1 (6 bases). V gave up 3 bases and J gave up 1 base, with 15 bases separating them. Germline V gives CDR1 LNHNV, CDR2 YYDKDF (reference sequence). The length of the CDR3 is 16 residues. The CDR3 DNA follows: TGTGCCACCAGCAGCCACCCTCAGGGACAGAACACTGAAGCTTTCTTT. It translates to CATSSHPQGQNTEAFF.

This chain links TRBV9 with TRBJ2-7; 13 nucleotides line up with TRBD2. Germline trimming cut 4 bases from V and 2 bases from J; bases unmatched to any gene: 6. The CDR3 is 16 amino acids. Germline assignment: CDR1 SGDLS and CDR2 YYNGEE. CDR3 nucleotides: TGTGCCAGCAGCCCCCCGGGACTAGCGGGAACCTACGAGCAGTACTTC. Its translation: CASSPPGLAGTYEQYF.

This clonotype was observed a few times. The rearrangement joins TRBV6-4 to TRBJ1-1; D is uncertain. Germline loops: CDR1 MRHNA, CDR2 SNTAGT. The V end was cut by 6 bases, the J end by 4 bases, with 12 bases between. The CDR3 loop spans 13 amino acids. The CDR3 reads CASRREVSTEAFF. DNA of the CDR3: TGTGCCAGCAGAAGGGAAGTGAGCACTGAAGCTTTCTTT.

The J gene is TRBJ1-2, the V gene TRBV20-1; D is unclear. The CDR3 totals 13 residues. The V end was cut by 0 bases, the J end by 2 bases, with 7 bases between. Germline CDR1 reads DFQATT; CDR2 reads SNEGSKA (reference sequence). The CDR3 region is CSARDPVNYGYTF. The CDR3 region has the DNA TGCAGTGCTAGAGATCCCGTCAACTATGGCTACACCTTC.

The J gene is TRBJ1-1, the V gene TRBV5-6, with D possibly being TRBD1 (5 bases). Germline CDR1 is SGHDT and CDR2 is YYEEEE. CDR3 length: 16 residues. Deletions cut 0 bases from V and 8 bases from J, with 20 bases between. The chain's CDR3 is CASSLGRGLYTREAFF. CDR3 DNA: TGTGCCAGCAGCTTGGGAAGGGGACTGTATACCCGAGAAGCTTTCTTT.

The V and J genes are TRBV6-5 and TRBJ2-2; 10 nucleotides agree with TRBD2. The V gene's germline CDR1 is MNHEY and CDR2 SVGAGI. CDR3 length: 16 amino acids. The J segment lost 7 bases and the V segment lost 2 bases, leaving 7 bases of the junction unmatched. CDR3 DNA: TGTGCCAGCAGTTACGAGCGGGGGGGGCTCGGCGGGGAGCTGTTTTTT. Amino acids: CASSYERGGLGGELFF.

The chain joins TRBV5-1 to TRBJ1-6; the D gene is possibly TRBD1 (6 bases). CDR1 SGHRS and CDR2 YFSETQ come from the germline V gene. The CDR3 sequence is 15 residues long. The V end lost 4 bases, the J end lost 7 bases, and 15 bases lay between the germline ends. DNA of the CDR3: TGCGCCAGCAGCACCGAGGGGGGGCACAATTCACCCCTCCACTTT. This encodes CASSTEGGHNSPLHF.

Concerning this clonotype itself: A much more abundant neighbour one base away suggests this may be a read error. V gene TRBV6-1 combines with J gene TRBJ1-5; D is perhaps TRBD1 (6 bases). Germline CDR1 MNHNS, CDR2 SASEGT. The CDR3 loop spans 14 amino acids. Trimming left V 7 bases short and J 6 bases short, with 16 bases between. The CDR3 reads CASIIRGPIQPQHF. As DNA, the CDR3 is TGTGCCAGCATAATCAGGGGCCCAATTCAGCCCCAGCATTTT.